The 28 T cell receptor beta chains presented below share a single source sample, sequenced in a study of cytomegalovirus exposure and HLA in healthy donors. PCR involved 60 Vbeta and 13 Jbeta primers. Sequenced by immunoSEQ multiplex PCR; TCRdb stores in-frame clones only, minus some. The table lists around 220,000 clones, more than 60% of them singletons, with 0.2% to 0.25% in the top ten. The material sequenced was PBMCs. These receptors were collected from a girl aged 2-10 years in good health and CMV-seronegative.

This chain joins TRBV2 and TRBJ2-7, with TRBD1 as a possible D gene (5 bases). With 10 bases removed from V and 0 bases from J, the gap between germline ends came to 10 bases. CDR3 length: 12 amino acids. Per germline, CDR1 SNHLY and CDR2 FYNNEI. The CDR3 DNA follows: TGTGCCACCAGGGCCAGCTCCTACGAGCAGTACTTC. It is translated as CATRASSYEQYF.

The rearrangement joins TRBV27 to TRBJ1-1, with D unclear. The V gene lost 3 bases and the J gene lost 3 bases, with 8 bases spanning the gap. This CDR3 spans 13 amino acids. The germline V gene has CDR1 MNHEY and CDR2 SMNVEV (reference sequence). The DNA of the CDR3 is TGTGCCAGCAGTTTCCAAGCTCACACTGAAGCTTTCTTT. The encoded protein is CASSFQAHTEAFF.

CDR3 residues: CASSMHPGQSTGELFF. In nucleotides, the CDR3 is TGTGCCAGTAGTATGCACCCGGGACAGTCCACCGGGGAGCTGTTTTTT. The chain has TRBV19 and TRBJ2-2, with 7 bases lining up with TRBD1. Germline lookup yields CDR1 LNHDA and CDR2 SQIVND (reference sequence). The junction had 8 bases not matched to a gene; V was cut back by 3 bases and J by 4 bases. This CDR3 spans 16 amino acids.

This chain joins TRBV5-1 and TRBJ2-1; 8 bases align to TRBD2. The germline V gene encodes CDR1 SGHRS and CDR2 YFSETQ. This CDR3 is built from 12 residues. J gave up 8 bases and V 4 bases, and 2 bases lay outside the gene matches. In nucleotides, the CDR3 is TGCGCCAGCAGCCGGCGGGGGGATGAGCAGTTCTTC. Translated: CASSRRGDEQFF.

V is TRBV7-9 and J is TRBJ2-5; 10 positions match TRBD2. Germline trimming cut 5 bases from V and 2 bases from J; bases unmatched to any gene: 14. Germline values: CDR1 SEHNR, CDR2 FQNEAQ (reference sequence). The CDR3 is made up of 18 amino acids. The DNA of the CDR3 is TGTGCCAGCAGCACACTGGGTGGGCTAGCGGGGGCACAAGAGACCCAGTACTTC. Residues: CASSTLGGLAGAQETQYF.

The chain joins TRBV5-1 to TRBJ1-1; D perhaps matches TRBD1 (5 bases). CDR1 and CDR2 from the germline V gene are SGHRS and YFSETQ. The CDR3 runs 14 residues. Trimming removed 4 bases from V and 7 bases from J, with 17 bases in between. As DNA, the CDR3 is TGCGCCAGCAGCCGTTCAGGGTCGATGGTTGAAGCTTTCTTT. Translating it yields CASSRSGSMVEAFF.

In the case of this clone: The junction and the germline gene differ at one end; a read error may be behind it. V usage is TRBV2 and J usage is TRBJ2-3; TRBD2 agrees at 11 bases. The CDR3 runs 14 residues. Per the germline V gene, CDR1 is SNHLY and CDR2 is FYNNEI. CDR3 region: CASSMHNSGGALDF. The CDR3 bases are TGTGCCAGCAGTATGCACAATAGCGGGGGGGCCTTAGATTTT.

This chain uses TRBV5-6 with TRBJ2-5, with TRBD1 as a possible D gene (6 bases). Trimming removed 3 bases at V and 1 base at J, with 19 bases between. Germline V gene sequence: CDR1 SGHDT, CDR2 YYEEEE. The CDR3 extends over 17 amino acids. The CDR3 coding sequence is TGTGCCAGCAGCTCCACTTCTGTCAGGGGAACCCAAGAGACCCAGTACTTC. Its protein product is CASSSTSVRGTQETQYF. The full variable domain, rest sourced from reference TRBV5-6 and TRBJ2-5, is DAGVTQSPTHLIKTRGQQVTLRCSPKSGHDTVSWYQQALGQGPQFIFQYYEEEERQRGNFPDRFSGHQFPNYSSELNVNALLLGDSALYLCASSSTSVRGTQETQYFGPGTRLLVL.

There are a few counts of this clone. The V call is TRBV18, the J call TRBJ2-7; TRBD1 aligns across 7 bases. V lost 3 bases, J lost 0 bases, and 2 bases stayed unmatched. The CDR3 covers 14 residues. Germline V gene data show CDR1 as KGHSH and CDR2 as LQKENI. The CDR3 DNA is TGTGCCAGCTCACCGAGGGACAGCTCCTACGAGCAGTACTTC. Residues: CASSPRDSSYEQYF.

This chain uses TRBV5-6 with TRBJ2-2; D possibly corresponds to TRBD2 (5 bases). Germline V gives CDR1 SGHDT, CDR2 YYEEEE. V dropped 7 bases and J dropped 6 bases, with 22 bases sitting between them. The CDR3 extends over 16 amino acids. Written as DNA, the CDR3 is TGTGCCAGCTCTTCTGTGCGGCCAGGAGGAGCCGGGGAGCTGTTTTTT. Protein: CASSSVRPGGAGELFF.

This clone has just one count. V usage is TRBV25-1 and J usage is TRBJ2-1; TRBD2 is a possible D gene (6 bases). The CDR3 extends over 13 amino acids. Trimming pared 5 bases from V and 6 bases from J, leaving 11 bases between. The germline V gene encodes CDR1 MGHDK and CDR2 SYGVNS. CDR3 in DNA: TGTGCCAGCAGTCTCGGGGGATCCAATGAGCAGTTCTTC. Its translation: CASSLGGSNEQFF.

The V gene is TRBV7-8, the J gene TRBJ1-5, with D unclear. In germline, CDR1 is SGHVS, CDR2 FQNEAQ. V lost 0 bases to trimming and J lost 5 bases, with 5 bases between them. The CDR3 totals 13 residues. The CDR3 protein is CASSLAPDQPQHF. The CDR3 DNA reads as TGTGCCAGCAGCTTAGCCCCGGATCAGCCCCAGCATTTT.

The chain couples TRBV29-1 to TRBJ2-2, with TRBD1 matching 7 bases. The CDR3 covers 13 residues. After removal of 3 bases from V and 3 bases from J, the junction contained 1 base not matched to a gene. Germline loops: CDR1 SQVTM, CDR2 ANQGSEA. The chain's CDR3 is CSVEGQYTGELFF. Written as DNA, the CDR3 is TGCAGCGTTGAGGGACAGTACACCGGGGAGCTGTTTTTT.

This chain joins TRBV5-1 and TRBJ2-6; D is undetermined. The V end was cut by 1 base, the J end by 0 bases, with 2 bases between. The CDR3 covers 14 residues. Germline V CDR1 and CDR2: SGHRS, YFSETQ. The CDR3 DNA reads TGCGCCAGCAGCTTGTACTCTGGGGCCAACGTCCTGACTTTC. Protein product: CASSLYSGANVLTF.

This sequence joins TRBV5-4 and TRBJ1-1; perhaps TRBD1 as D (6 bases). CDR1 is SGHNT, CDR2 YYREEE, per germline (reference sequence). The CDR3 consists of 16 residues. Trimming removed 0 bases at V and 5 bases at J, with 17 bases between. The CDR3 coding sequence is TGTGCCAGCAGCTTGGATGGGGGCAGGGTGGGAACTGAAGCTTTCTTT. This gives the protein CASSLDGGRVGTEAFF.

As concerns this clone: One end of the junction fails to match germline, which may point to a read error. V is TRBV4-1 and J is TRBJ2-5, with 7 bases aligning to TRBD1. This CDR3 spans 15 amino acids. Per germline, CDR1 MGHRA and CDR2 YSYEKL. The CDR3 sequence: CASRVGQAPWETRYF. CDR3 nucleotide sequence: TGCGCCAGCCGAGTAGGACAGGCTCCTTGGGAGACCCGGTACTTC.

The chain links TRBV7-2 to TRBJ2-6; D is ambiguous. CDR1 SGHTA and CDR2 FQGNSA come from the germline V gene. This CDR3 spans 16 amino acids. The V end lost 5 bases, the J end lost 1 base, and 12 bases lay between the germline ends. DNA for the CDR3: TGTGCCAGCAGCGACCTGAGAGGTTCTGGGGCCAACGTCCTGACTTTC. As protein: CASSDLRGSGANVLTF.

The V gene is TRBV12-5, the J gene TRBJ1-6; 10 bases are shared with TRBD1. CDR1 is LGHNT and CDR2 is FRNRAP in the germline V gene. The CDR3 covers 16 residues. With V trimmed by 1 base and J by 8 bases, 5 bases remained unmatched. The CDR3 sequence: CASGLGTGGVDSPLHF. CDR3 in DNA: TGTGCTAGTGGTTTGGGGACAGGGGGAGTAGATTCACCCCTCCACTTT.

The V gene is TRBV7-6, the J gene TRBJ2-5, with TRBD1 identical over 8 bases. V lost 4 bases to trimming and J lost 1 base; unmatched junction nucleotides: 5. Germline V lookup: CDR1 SGHVS, CDR2 FNYEAQ. This CDR3 region has 15 residues. The CDR3 reads CASSSIRGLQETQYF. CDR3 coding DNA: TGTGCCAGCAGCTCGATCAGGGGGCTCCAAGAGACCCAGTACTTC.

The rearrangement uses TRBV11-2 and TRBJ2-3; TRBD2 matches 9 bases. In germline, CDR1 is SGHAT, CDR2 FQNNGV. CDR3 size: 16 residues. Trimming at V came to 1 base and at J to 5 bases, leaving 7 bases not matched to a gene. DNA of the CDR3: TGTGCCAGCAGCTTAGTTGGCGGGAGGGAAGGAGATACGCAGTATTTT. It translates to CASSLVGGREGDTQYF.

This sequence joins TRBV5-4 and TRBJ2-3; 7 nucleotides line up with TRBD1. The germline V gene has CDR1 SGHNT and CDR2 YYREEE (reference sequence). This CDR3 contains 16 residues. V lost 4 bases, J lost 0 bases, and 8 bases stayed unmatched. The CDR3 DNA reads as TGTGCCAGCAGCCCACGGACAGGCCCTAGCACAGATACGCAGTATTTT. Translated, it gives CASSPRTGPSTDTQYF.

This clone was seen just once. V and J are TRBV6-5 and TRBJ1-2, with D maybe TRBD1 (6 bases). This CDR3 region has 15 residues. Per germline, CDR1 MNHEY and CDR2 SVGAGI. Trimming pared 0 bases from V and 0 bases from J, leaving 8 bases between. The DNA of the CDR3 is TGTGCCAGCAGTTACTCGGGGGCAACTAACTATGGCTACACCTTC. This translates into CASSYSGATNYGYTF.

The V gene is TRBV28, the J gene TRBJ1-2; 11 bases match TRBD1. The V segment lost 1 base and the J segment 1 base; nucleotides outside the gene matches: 11. The CDR3 sequence is 19 residues long. Germline loops: CDR1 MDHEN, CDR2 SYDVKM. For the CDR3, the DNA is TGTGCCAGCAGTTTATCCCTCCTTTCCGGGACAGGGGGTAACTATGGCTACACCTTC. Its translation: CASSLSLLSGTGGNYGYTF.

This clone came up a few times. V and J are TRBV5-6 and TRBJ1-1, with D possibly matching TRBD1 (5 bases). V lost 6 bases and J lost 4, with 16 bases in between. Germline CDR1 is SGHDT and CDR2 is YYEEEE. CDR3 size: 14 residues. The CDR3 loop is CASTLWGGFTEAFF. DNA of the CDR3: TGTGCCAGCACCCTTTGGGGCGGATTCACTGAAGCTTTCTTT.

This clone has only a few counts. V gene TRBV4-1 combines with J gene TRBJ1-5; possibly TRBD1 for D (5 bases). Trimming shortened V by 0 bases and J by 7 bases, and 13 bases separated the two germline ends. This CDR3 has 15 amino acids. Germline V gene sequence: CDR1 MGHRA, CDR2 YSYEKL. CDR3 residues: CASSQDQGPLQPQHF. The DNA for the CDR3 is TGCGCCAGCAGCCAAGATCAGGGTCCGCTGCAGCCCCAGCATTTT.

This CDR3 is CASSKTGSSGNTIYF. The CDR3 nucleotides are TGTGCCAGCAGCAAAACAGGGTCCTCTGGAAACACCATATATTTT. The chain joins TRBV27 to TRBJ1-3, with TRBD1 as a possible D gene (6 bases). Per germline, CDR1 MNHEY and CDR2 SMNVEV (reference sequence). The CDR3 has 15 residues. V was shortened by 6 bases and J by 0 bases, with 12 bases between the two germline ends.

The chain carries TRBV5-1 and TRBJ2-5, with 12 bases identical to TRBD2. Germline V gives CDR1 SGHRS, CDR2 YFSETQ. This CDR3 has 15 residues. The ends lost 3 bases at V and 3 bases at J; junction bases unmatched: 3. The CDR3 coding sequence is TGCGCCAGCAGCTCGGGACTAGCGGGCAAAGAGACCCAGTACTTC. It translates to CASSSGLAGKETQYF.

The chain employs TRBV11-1 and TRBJ2-7; TRBD2 might be the D (6 bases). The CDR3 extends over 15 amino acids. Germline CDR1 SGHAT, CDR2 FQDESV (reference sequence). V shed 2 bases and J shed 2 bases, with 13 bases lying between them. DNA for the CDR3: TGTGCCAGCAGCTTACGTAGTAGCGGCACCTACGAGCAGTACTTC. It yields the protein CASSLRSSGTYEQYF. Supplemented by reference TRBV11-1 and TRBJ2-7, the full variable domain reads EAEVAQSPRYKITEKSQAVAFWCDPISGHATLYWYRQILGQGPELLVQFQDESVVDDSQLPKDRFSAERLKGVDSTLKIQPAELGDSAMYLCASSLRSSGTYEQYFGPGTRLTVT.